This T cell receptor beta chain is from a study of T cell repertoires in cytomegalovirus infection. Study-wide context: HLA-B-restricted CMV epitopes that are well studied, plus recently identified HLA-C-restricted ones, were used by the study. Public signatures in TCR beta pointed to CMV infection and matching HLA type. Findings and limits, study-wide: HLA-C-restricted TCR beta clonotypes specific for CMV led the ex vivo response.

TCRdb reprocessed the reads with MiXCR, giving one entry per CDR3 protein. The table records around 900,000 distinct CDR3 sequences, around 32% of them present only once. This CDR3 region has 16 residues. The junction had 9 bases not matched to a gene; V was cut back by 6 bases and J by 1 base. As to this clonotype: The antigen remains unidentified.

Sequences were derived from cultured CD8+ T cells from PBMCs, sampled from culture after CMV antigen stimulation. The receptor was derived from a human donor in good health (CMV status not recorded). Some clones in this sample may be carry-over from other donors' samples. The chain employs TRBV12-3 or TRBV12-4 and TRBJ2-3; 8 nucleotides match TRBD1. The CDR3 DNA is TGTGCCAGCAGCCTCAACCAGGGGGCGGGCACAGATACGCAGTATTTT. Its translation is CASSLNQGAGTDTQYF.